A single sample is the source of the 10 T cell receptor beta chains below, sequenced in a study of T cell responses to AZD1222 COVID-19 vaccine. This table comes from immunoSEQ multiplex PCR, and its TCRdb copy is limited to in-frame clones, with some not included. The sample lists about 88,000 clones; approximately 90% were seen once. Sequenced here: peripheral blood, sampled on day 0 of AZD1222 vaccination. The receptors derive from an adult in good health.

The CDR3 loop reads CAISEDRGPGTGELFF. The CDR3 DNA sequence: TGTGCCATCAGTGAGGACAGGGGGCCGGGGACCGGGGAGCTGTTTTTT. The chain is built from TRBV10-3 and TRBJ2-2, with 10 bases fitting TRBD1. The germline V gene encodes CDR1 ENHRY and CDR2 SYGVKD. The CDR3 is made up of 16 amino acids. After removal of 2 bases from V and 5 bases from J, the junction contained 5 bases not matched to a gene.

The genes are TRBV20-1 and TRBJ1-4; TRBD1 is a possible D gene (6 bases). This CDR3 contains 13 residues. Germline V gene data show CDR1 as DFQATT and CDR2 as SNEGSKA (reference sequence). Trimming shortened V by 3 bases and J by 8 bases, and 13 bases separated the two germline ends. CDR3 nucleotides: TGCAGTGCTAGTGTACAGGGCTTCGAAAAACTGTTTTTT. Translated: CSASVQGFEKLFF.

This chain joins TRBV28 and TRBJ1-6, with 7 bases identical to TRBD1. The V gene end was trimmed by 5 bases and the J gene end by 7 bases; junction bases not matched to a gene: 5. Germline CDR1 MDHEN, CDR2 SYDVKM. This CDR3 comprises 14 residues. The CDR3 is CASSRDSGNSPLHF. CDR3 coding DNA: TGTGCCAGCAGTAGGGACAGCGGAAATTCACCCCTCCACTTT.

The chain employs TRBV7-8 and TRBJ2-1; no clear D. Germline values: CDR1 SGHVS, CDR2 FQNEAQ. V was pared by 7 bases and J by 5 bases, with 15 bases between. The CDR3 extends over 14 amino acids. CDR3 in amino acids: CASNVPRSHNEQFF. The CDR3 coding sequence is TGTGCCAGCAACGTCCCCAGGTCCCACAATGAGCAGTTCTTC.

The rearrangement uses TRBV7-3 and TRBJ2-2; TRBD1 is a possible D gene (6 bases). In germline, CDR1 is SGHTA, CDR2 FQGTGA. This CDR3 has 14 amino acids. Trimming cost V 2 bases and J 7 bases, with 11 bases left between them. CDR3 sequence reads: CASSLGTPNGELFF. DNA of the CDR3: TGTGCCAGCAGCTTAGGGACACCGAACGGGGAGCTGTTTTTT.

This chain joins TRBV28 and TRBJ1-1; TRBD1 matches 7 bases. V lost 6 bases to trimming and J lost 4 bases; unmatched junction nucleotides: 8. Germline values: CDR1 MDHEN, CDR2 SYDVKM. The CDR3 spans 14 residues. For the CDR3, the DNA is TGTGCCAGCAGAGAGACAGGGATAGGCACTGAAGCTTTCTTT. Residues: CASRETGIGTEAFF.

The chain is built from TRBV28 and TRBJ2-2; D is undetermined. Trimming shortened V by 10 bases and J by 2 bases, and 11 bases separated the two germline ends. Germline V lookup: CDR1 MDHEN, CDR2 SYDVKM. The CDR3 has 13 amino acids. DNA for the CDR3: TGTGCCACCAAAAACCCAAACACCGGGGAGCTGTTTTTT. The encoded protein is CATKNPNTGELFF.

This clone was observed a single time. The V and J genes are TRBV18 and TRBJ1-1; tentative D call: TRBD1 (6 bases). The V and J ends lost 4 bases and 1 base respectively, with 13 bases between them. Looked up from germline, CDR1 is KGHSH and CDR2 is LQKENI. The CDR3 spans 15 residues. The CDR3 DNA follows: TGTGCCAGCTCACGTAACGGGGGGCGGAACACTGAAGCTTTCTTT. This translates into CASSRNGGRNTEAFF.

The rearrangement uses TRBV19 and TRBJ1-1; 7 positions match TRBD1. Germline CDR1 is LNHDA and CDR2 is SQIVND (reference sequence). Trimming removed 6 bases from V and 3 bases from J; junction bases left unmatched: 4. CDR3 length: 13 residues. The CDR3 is CASSRDRDTEAFF. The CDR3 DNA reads TGTGCCAGTAGCCGTGACAGGGACACTGAAGCTTTCTTT.

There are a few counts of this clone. The CDR3 here is CASRQGNNEQFF. The DNA of the CDR3 is TGTGCCAGTAGACAGGGGAACAATGAGCAGTTCTTC. The chain combines TRBV19 with TRBJ2-1, with 7 bases fitting TRBD1. With V trimmed by 6 bases and J by 5 bases, 1 base remained unmatched. The CDR3 extends over 12 amino acids. Germline assignment: CDR1 LNHDA and CDR2 SQIVND (reference sequence).